This T cell receptor beta chain is from a study of T cell repertoires in cytomegalovirus infection. Findings and caveats of the study: Pooled public TCR beta family frequency picked out CMV carriers with the relevant HLA.

This clonotype was recorded at least ten times. Its antigen is currently unknown. In TCRdb, the reads were re-called with MiXCR into one record per CDR3 protein. This sample has some 270,000 distinct CDR3 sequences; approximately 17% occur once, and the top ten carry around 43%. Sample: CD8+ T cells from PBMCs. This receptor was identified in a human donor in good health (CMV status not recorded). Some clones in this sample may be carry-over from other donors' samples.

The CDR3 DNA sequence: TGTGCCAGCAGCCCCATCCCCCTTGGGGAGACCCAGTACTTC. It translates to CASSPIPLGETQYF. The chain has TRBV7-6 and TRBJ2-5; D remains ambiguous. The CDR3 sequence is 14 residues long. The germline V gene has CDR1 SGHVS and CDR2 FNYEAQ. V lost 5 bases and J lost 5, with 15 bases in between.